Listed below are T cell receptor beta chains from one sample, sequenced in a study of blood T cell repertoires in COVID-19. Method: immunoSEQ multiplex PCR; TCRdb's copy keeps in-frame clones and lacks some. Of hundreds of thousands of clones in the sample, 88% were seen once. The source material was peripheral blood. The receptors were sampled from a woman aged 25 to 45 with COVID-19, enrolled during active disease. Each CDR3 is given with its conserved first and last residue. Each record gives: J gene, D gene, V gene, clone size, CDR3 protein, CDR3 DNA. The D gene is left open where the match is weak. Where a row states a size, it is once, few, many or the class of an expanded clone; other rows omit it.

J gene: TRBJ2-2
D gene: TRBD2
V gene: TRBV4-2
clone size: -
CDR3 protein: CASSQEGGSFSGDLNTGELFF
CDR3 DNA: TGTGCCAGCAGCCAAGAGGGGGGGTCGTTTAGCGGGGACCTGAACACCGGGGAGCTGTTTTTT

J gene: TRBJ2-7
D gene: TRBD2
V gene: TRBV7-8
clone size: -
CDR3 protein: CASSQTSRLTYEQYF
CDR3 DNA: TGTGCCAGCAGCCAGACTAGCCGTCTTACCTACGAGCAGTACTTC

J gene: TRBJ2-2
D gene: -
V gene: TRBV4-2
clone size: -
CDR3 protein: CASSQGHSANTGELFF
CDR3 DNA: TGTGCCAGCAGCCAAGGACACTCCGCGAACACCGGGGAGCTGTTTTTT

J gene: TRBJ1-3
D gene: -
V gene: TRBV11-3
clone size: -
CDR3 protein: CASSFRSGSGNTIYF
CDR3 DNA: TGTGCCAGCAGCTTTAGGAGCGGCTCTGGAAACACCATATATTTT

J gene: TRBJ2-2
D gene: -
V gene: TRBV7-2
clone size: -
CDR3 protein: CASSLLTSNTGELFF
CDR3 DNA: TGTGCCAGCAGCTTACTTACTTCAAACACCGGGGAGCTGTTTTTT

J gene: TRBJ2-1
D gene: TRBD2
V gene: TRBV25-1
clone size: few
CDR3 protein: CASLSGGTFRGQFF
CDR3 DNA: TGTGCCAGCCTAAGCGGGGGGACCTTTCGGGGGCAGTTCTTC

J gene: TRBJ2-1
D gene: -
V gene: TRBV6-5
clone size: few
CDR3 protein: CASSRTAYNEQFF
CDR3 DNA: TGTGCCAGCAGTAGGACAGCCTACAATGAGCAGTTCTTC

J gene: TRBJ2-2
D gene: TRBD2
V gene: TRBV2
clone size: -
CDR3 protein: CASRGTSGSTGELFF
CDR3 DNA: TGTGCCAGCAGAGGGACTAGCGGGTCCACCGGGGAGCTGTTTTTT

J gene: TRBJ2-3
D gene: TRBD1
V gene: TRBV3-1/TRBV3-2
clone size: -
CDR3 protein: CASSRGQGSDTQYF
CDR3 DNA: TGTGCCAGCAGCCGCGGACAGGGGTCAGATACGCAGTATTTT

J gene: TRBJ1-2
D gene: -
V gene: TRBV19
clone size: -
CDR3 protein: CASSSPQGTFSSFGYTF
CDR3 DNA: TGTGCCAGTAGTAGCCCTCAGGGGACATTCTCTTCTTTTGGCTACACCTTC

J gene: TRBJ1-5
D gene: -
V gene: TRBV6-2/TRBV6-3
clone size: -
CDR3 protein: CASSYSSYQPQHF
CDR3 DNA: TGTGCCAGCAGTTACTCGTCGTATCAGCCCCAGCATTTT

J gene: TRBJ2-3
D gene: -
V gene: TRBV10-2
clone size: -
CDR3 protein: CASRGGLTTDTQYF
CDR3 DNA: TGCGCCAGCAGAGGTGGACTAACGACAGATACGCAGTATTTT

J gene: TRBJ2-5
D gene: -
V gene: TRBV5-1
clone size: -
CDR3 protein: CASSLVGDRSSQETQYF
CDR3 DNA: TGCGCCAGCAGCTTGGTGGGCGACAGGTCCTCCCAAGAGACCCAGTACTTC

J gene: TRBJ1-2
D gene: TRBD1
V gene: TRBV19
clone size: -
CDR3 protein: CASSINRGNYGYTF
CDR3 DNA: TGTGCCAGTAGTATAAACAGGGGAAACTATGGCTACACCTTC

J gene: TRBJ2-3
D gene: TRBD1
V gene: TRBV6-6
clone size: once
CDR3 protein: CASTYHRGSTDTQYF
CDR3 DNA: TGTGCCAGCACTTACCACAGGGGTAGCACAGATACGCAGTATTTT

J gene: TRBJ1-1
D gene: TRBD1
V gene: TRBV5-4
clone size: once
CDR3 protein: CASSLPGQGMYTEAFF
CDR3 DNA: TGTGCCAGCAGCTTACCGGGACAGGGGATGTACACTGAAGCTTTCTTT

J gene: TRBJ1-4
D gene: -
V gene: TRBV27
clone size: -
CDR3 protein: CASSLLGAANEKLFF
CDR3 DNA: TGTGCCAGCAGTTTATTAGGGGCGGCTAATGAAAAACTGTTTTTT

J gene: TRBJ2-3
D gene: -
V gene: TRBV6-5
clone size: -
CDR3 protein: CASSLGPSTDTQYF
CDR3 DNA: TGTGCCAGCAGTCTTGGCCCTAGCACAGATACGCAGTATTTT

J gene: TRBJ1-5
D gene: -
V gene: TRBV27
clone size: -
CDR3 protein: CASGMGLMGRPQHF
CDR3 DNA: TGTGCCAGCGGGATGGGGCTAATGGGTCGGCCCCAGCATTTT

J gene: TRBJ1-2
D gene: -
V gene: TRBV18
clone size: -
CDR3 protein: CASSLLRDTYGYTF
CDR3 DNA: TGTGCCAGCTCACTCCTCCGGGACACCTATGGCTACACCTTC

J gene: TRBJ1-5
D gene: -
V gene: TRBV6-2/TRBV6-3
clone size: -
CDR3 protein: CASSYPAGRSNQPQHF
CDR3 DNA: TGTGCCAGCAGTTACCCCGCAGGGAGGAGCAATCAGCCCCAGCATTTT

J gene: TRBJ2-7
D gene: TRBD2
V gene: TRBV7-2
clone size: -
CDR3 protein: CASSSSGGLTYEQYF
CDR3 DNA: TGTGCCAGCAGCTCTAGCGGGGGGCTTACCTACGAGCAGTACTTC

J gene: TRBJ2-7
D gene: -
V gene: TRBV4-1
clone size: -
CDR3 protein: CASSQVPGSSYEQYF
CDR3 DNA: TGCGCCAGCAGCCAAGTCCCGGGGAGCTCCTACGAGCAGTACTTC

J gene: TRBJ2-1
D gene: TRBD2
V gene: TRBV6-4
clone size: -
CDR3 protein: CASSQVAGEGNEQFF
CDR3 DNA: TGTGCCAGCAGCCAGGTAGCGGGAGAGGGCAATGAGCAGTTCTTC

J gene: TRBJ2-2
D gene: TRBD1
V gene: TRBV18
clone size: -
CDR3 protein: CASSPPGTGNTGELFF
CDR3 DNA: TGTGCCAGCTCACCACCCGGGACAGGAAACACCGGGGAGCTGTTTTTT

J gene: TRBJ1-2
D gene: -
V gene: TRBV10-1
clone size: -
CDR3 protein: CASSEKAGWDYGYTF
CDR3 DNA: TGCGCCAGCAGTGAGAAGGCGGGGTGGGACTATGGCTACACCTTC

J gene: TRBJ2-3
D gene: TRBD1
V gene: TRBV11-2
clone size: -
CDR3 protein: CASSPDRADTQYF
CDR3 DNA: TGTGCCAGCAGCCCGGACAGGGCAGATACGCAGTATTTT

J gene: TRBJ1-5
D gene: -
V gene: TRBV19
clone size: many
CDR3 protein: CASSMQGITSNQPQHF
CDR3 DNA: TGTGCCAGTAGTATGCAGGGCATTACAAGCAATCAGCCCCAGCATTTT

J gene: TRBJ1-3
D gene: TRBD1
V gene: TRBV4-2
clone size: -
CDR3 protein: CASSQGGTGGFSGNTIYF
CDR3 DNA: TGTGCCAGCAGCCAAGGGGGGACAGGGGGCTTCTCTGGAAACACCATATATTTT

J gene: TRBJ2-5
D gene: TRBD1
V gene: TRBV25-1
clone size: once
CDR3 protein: CASSEGEWTGGWETQYF
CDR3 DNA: TGTGCCAGCAGTGAGGGGGAATGGACAGGGGGCTGGGAGACCCAGTACTTC

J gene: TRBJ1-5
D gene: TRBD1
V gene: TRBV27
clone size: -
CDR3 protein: CASRQGGQPQHF
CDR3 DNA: TGTGCCAGCAGACAGGGGGGCCAGCCCCAGCATTTT

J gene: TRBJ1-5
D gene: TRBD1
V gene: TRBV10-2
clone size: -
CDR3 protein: CASSHPRDREGHQPQHF
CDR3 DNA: TGCGCCAGCAGTCACCCTCGGGACAGGGAAGGGCATCAGCCCCAGCATTTT

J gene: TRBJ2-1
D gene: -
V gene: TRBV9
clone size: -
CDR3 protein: CASSVGLMIRNEQFF
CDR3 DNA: TGTGCCAGCAGCGTAGGCCTAATGATACGCAATGAGCAGTTCTTC

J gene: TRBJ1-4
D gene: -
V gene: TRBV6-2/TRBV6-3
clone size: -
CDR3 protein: CASSRSRRDEKLFF
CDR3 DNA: TGTGCCAGCAGCCGGTCCCGCAGGGATGAAAAACTGTTTTTT

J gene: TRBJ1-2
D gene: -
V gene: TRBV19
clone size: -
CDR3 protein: CASSLTGLGNYGYTF
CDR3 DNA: TGTGCCAGTAGCCTTACCGGACTGGGGAACTATGGCTACACCTTC

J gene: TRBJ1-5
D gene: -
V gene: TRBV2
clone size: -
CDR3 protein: CASRTGGGGGNQPQHF
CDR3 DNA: TGTGCCAGCAGGACGGGGGGTGGCGGAGGCAATCAGCCCCAGCATTTT

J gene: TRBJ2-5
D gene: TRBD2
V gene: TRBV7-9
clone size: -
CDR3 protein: CASSSSGGETQYF
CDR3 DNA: TGTGCCAGCAGCTCCTCGGGGGGGGAGACCCAGTACTTC

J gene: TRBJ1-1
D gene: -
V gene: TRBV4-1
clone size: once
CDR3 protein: CASSRRTVNTEAFF
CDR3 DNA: TGCGCCAGCAGCCGAAGGACAGTGAACACTGAAGCTTTCTTT

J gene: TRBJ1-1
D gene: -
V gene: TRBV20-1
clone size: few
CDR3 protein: CSAREAFF
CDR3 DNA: TGCAGTGCTCGTGAAGCTTTCTTT

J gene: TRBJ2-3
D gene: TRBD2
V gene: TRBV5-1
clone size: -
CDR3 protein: CASSLGSGADKSTDTQYF
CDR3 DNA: TGCGCCAGCAGCTTGGGCAGCGGGGCGGATAAGAGCACAGATACGCAGTATTTT

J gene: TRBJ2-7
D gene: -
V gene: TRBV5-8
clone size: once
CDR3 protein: CASSPDLFDRFNSYEQYF
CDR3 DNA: TGTGCCAGCAGCCCCGACTTGTTCGACAGGTTTAACTCCTACGAGCAGTACTTC

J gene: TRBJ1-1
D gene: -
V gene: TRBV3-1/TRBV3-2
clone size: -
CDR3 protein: CASSQFAPDTEAFF
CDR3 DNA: TGTGCCAGCAGCCAATTCGCCCCGGACACTGAAGCTTTCTTT

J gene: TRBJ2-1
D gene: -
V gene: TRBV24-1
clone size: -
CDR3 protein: CATSDSIQETSSYNEQFF
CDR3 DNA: TGTGCCACCAGTGATTCCATACAGGAGACCAGCTCCTACAATGAGCAGTTCTTC

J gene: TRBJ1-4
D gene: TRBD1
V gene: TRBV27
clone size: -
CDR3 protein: CASSLTGAREKLFF
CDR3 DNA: TGTGCCAGCAGTCTGACAGGGGCAAGAGAAAAACTGTTTTTT

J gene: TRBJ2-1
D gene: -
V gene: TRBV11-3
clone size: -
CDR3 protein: CASSLAAGGNEQFF
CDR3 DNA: TGTGCCAGCAGCTTAGCGGCCGGGGGCAATGAGCAGTTCTTC

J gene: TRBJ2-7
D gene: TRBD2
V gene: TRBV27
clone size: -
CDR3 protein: CASEPSGPLWEQYF
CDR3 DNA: TGTGCCAGCGAACCTAGCGGTCCTCTGTGGGAGCAGTACTTC

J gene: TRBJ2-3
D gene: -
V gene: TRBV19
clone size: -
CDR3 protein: CASSRGADTDTQYF
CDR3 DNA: TGTGCCAGTAGTAGGGGAGCGGACACAGATACGCAGTATTTT

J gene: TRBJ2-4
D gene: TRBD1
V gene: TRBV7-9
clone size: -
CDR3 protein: CASSQTDRVHF
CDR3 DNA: TGTGCCAGCAGCCAAACGGACAGGGTCCACTTC

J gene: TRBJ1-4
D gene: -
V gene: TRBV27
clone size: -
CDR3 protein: CASSFTGREEKLFF
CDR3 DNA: TGTGCCAGCAGTTTCACCGGAAGGGAGGAAAAACTGTTTTTT

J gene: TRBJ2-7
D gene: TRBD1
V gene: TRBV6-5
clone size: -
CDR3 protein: CASSYRDRATYEQYF
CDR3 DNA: TGTGCCAGCAGTTACCGGGACAGGGCGACCTACGAGCAGTACTTC

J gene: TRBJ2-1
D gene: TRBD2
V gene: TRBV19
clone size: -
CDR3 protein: CASTRSAGDYNEQFF
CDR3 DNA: TGTGCCAGTACCCGTAGTGCGGGAGATTACAATGAGCAGTTCTTC

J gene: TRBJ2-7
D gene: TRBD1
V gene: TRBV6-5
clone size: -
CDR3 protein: CASSVQGSRYEQYF
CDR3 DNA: TGTGCCAGCAGCGTACAGGGGTCGCGATACGAGCAGTACTTC

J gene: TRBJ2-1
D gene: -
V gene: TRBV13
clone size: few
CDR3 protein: CASSAGNNEQFF
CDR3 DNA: TGTGCCAGCAGCGCAGGGAACAATGAGCAGTTCTTC

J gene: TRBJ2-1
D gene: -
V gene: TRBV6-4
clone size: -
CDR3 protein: CASSDDYTANEQFF
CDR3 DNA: TGTGCCAGCAGTGACGACTACACTGCCAATGAGCAGTTCTTC

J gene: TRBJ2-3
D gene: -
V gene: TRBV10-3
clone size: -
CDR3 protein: CAIAYREGSHGDTQYF
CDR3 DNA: TGTGCCATCGCCTACAGGGAAGGCTCGCACGGAGATACGCAGTATTTT

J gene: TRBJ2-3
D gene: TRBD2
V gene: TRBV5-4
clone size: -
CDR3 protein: CASSRKREGTSTDTQYF
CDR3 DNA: TGTGCCAGCAGCCGTAAGCGGGAGGGTACGAGCACAGATACGCAGTATTTT

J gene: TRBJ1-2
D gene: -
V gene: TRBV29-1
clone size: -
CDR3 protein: CSVGDARSYGYTF
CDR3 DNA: TGCAGCGTTGGAGATGCACGGAGCTATGGCTACACCTTC

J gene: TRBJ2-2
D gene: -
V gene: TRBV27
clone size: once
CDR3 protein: CASSSLVGAGTGELFF
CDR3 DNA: TGTGCCAGCAGTTCGCTTGTGGGGGCCGGAACCGGGGAGCTGTTTTTT

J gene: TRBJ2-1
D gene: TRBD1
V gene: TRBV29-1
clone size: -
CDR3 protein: CSVDEGTGSSEQFF
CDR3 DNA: TGCAGCGTTGACGAAGGGACAGGGAGTAGTGAGCAGTTCTTC

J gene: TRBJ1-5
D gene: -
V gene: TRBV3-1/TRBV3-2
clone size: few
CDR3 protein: CASSPGQQGSSPQHF
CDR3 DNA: TGTGCCAGCAGCCCCGGACAGCAGGGGTCATCGCCCCAGCATTTT